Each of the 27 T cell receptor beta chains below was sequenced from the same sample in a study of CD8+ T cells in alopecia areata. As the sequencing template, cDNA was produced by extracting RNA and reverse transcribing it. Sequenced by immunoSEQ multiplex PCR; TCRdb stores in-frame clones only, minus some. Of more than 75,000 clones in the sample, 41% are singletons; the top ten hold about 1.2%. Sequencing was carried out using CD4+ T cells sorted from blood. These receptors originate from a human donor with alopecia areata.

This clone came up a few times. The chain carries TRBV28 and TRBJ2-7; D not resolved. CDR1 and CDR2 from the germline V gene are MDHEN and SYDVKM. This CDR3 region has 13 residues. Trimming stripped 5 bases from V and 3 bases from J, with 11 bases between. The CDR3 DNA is TGTGCCAGCAGTCAACTTAACCGCTACGAGCAGTACTTC. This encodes CASSQLNRYEQYF.

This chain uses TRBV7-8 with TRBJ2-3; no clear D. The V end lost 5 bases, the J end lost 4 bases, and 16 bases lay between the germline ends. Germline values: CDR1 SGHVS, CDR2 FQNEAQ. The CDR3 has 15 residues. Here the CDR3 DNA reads TGTGCCAGCAGCCATAATGAATACGTGGCAGATACGCAGTATTTT. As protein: CASSHNEYVADTQYF.

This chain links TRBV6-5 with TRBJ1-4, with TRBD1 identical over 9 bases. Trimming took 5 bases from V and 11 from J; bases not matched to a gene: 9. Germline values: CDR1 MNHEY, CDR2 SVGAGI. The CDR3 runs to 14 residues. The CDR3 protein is CASSQQGAGGKLFF. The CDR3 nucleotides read TGTGCCAGCAGTCAACAGGGGGCAGGTGGTAAACTGTTTTTT.

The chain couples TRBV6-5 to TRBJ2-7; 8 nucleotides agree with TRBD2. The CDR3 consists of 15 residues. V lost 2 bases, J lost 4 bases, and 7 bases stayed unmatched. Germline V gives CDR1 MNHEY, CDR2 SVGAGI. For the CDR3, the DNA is TGTGCCAGCAGTTACGTGTCGGGGGGGCTGTACGAGCAGTACTTC. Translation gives CASSYVSGGLYEQYF.

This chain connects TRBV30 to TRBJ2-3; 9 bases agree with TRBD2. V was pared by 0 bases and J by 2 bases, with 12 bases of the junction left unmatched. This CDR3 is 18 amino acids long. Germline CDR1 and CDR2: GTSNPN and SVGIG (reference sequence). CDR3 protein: CAWSVPGPGLATTDTQYF. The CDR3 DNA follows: TGTGCCTGGAGTGTTCCGGGTCCGGGACTAGCTACCACAGATACGCAGTATTTT.

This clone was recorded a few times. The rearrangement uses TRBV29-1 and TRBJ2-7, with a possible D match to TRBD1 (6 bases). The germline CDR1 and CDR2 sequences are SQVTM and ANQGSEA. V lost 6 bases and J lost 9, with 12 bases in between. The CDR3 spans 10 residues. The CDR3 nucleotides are TGCAGCGTCGCACAGGGTCGGCAGTACTTC. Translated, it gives CSVAQGRQYF.

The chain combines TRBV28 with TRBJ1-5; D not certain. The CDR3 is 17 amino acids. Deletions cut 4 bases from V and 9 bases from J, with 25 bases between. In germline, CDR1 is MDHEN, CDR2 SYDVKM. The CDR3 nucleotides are TGTGCCAGCAGTTATCCCGGATTGAGTCGGGAAGTAAGGCCCCAGCATTTT. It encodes CASSYPGLSREVRPQHF.

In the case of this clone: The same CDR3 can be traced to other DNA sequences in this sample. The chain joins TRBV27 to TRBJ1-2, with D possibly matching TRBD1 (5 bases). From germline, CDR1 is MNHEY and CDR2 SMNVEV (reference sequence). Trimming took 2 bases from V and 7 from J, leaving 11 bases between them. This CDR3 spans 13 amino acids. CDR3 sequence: CASSLRGGFGYTF. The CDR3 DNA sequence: TGTGCCAGCAGTTTAAGGGGAGGGTTTGGCTACACCTTC.

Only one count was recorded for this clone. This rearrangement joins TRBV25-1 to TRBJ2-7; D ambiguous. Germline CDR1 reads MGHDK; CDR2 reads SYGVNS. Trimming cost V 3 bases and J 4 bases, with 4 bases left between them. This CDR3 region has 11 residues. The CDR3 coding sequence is TGTGCCAGCAGTGAGACTTACGAGCAGTACTTC. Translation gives CASSETYEQYF.

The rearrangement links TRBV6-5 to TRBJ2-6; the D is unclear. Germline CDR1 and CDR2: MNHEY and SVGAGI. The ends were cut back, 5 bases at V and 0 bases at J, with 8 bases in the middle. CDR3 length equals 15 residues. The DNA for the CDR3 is TGTGCCAGCAGTCTTTCCTACTCTGGGGCCAACGTCCTGACTTTC. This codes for CASSLSYSGANVLTF.

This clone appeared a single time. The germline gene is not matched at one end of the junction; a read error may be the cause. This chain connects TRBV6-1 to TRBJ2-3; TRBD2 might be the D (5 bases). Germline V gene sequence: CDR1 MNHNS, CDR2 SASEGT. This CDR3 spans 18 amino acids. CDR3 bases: TGTGCCAGCAGTAAAGCAATTGCCCGAGGAGGTGGCACAGATACGCAGTATTTT. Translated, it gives CASSKAIARGGGTDTQYF.

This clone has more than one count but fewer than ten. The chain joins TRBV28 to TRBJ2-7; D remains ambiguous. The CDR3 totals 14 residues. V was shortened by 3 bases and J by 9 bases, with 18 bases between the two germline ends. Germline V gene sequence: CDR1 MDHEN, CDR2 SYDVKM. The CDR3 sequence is CASSFTSAGRGQYF. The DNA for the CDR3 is TGTGCCAGCAGTTTCACGTCCGCAGGTAGAGGGCAGTACTTC. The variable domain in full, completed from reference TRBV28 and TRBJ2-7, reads DVKVTQSSRYLVKRTGEKVFLECVQDMDHENMFWYRQDPGLGLRLIYFSYDVKMKEKGDIPEGYSVSREKKERFSLILESASTNQTSMYLCASSFTSAGRGQYFGPGTRLTVT.

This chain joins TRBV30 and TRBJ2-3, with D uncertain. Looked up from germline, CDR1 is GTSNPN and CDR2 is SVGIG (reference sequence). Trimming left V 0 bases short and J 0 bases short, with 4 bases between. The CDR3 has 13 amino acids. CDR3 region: CAWSVVSTDTQYF. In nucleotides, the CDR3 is TGTGCCTGGAGTGTAGTCAGCACAGATACGCAGTATTTT.

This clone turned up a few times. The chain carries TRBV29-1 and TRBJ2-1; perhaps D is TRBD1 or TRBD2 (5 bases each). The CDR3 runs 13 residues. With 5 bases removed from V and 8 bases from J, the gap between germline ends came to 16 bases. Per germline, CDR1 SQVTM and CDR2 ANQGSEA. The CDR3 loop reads CSVHPGTKYEQFF. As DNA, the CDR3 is TGCAGCGTTCACCCCGGGACGAAATATGAGCAGTTCTTC.

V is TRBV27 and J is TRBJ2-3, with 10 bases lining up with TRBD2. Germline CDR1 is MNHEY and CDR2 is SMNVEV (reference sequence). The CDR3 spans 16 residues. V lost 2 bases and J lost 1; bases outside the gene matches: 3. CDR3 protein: CASSLRLAGGTDTQYF. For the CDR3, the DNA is TGTGCCAGCAGTTTAAGGCTAGCGGGAGGCACAGATACGCAGTATTTT.

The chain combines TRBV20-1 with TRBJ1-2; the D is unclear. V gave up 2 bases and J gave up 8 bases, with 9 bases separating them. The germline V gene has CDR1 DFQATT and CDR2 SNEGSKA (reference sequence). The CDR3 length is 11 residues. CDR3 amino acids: CSARKERGYTF. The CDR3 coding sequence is TGCAGTGCTAGAAAAGAGAGAGGCTACACCTTC.

The chain's CDR3 is CASTKTGNEQYF. DNA of the CDR3: TGTGCCAGCACTAAGACAGGGAACGAGCAGTACTTC. The chain employs TRBV6-6 and TRBJ2-7, with 7 nucleotides matching TRBD1. CDR3 length: 12 amino acids. From germline, CDR1 is MNHNY and CDR2 SVGAGI (reference sequence). After removal of 7 bases from V and 5 bases from J, the junction contained 5 bases not matched to a gene.

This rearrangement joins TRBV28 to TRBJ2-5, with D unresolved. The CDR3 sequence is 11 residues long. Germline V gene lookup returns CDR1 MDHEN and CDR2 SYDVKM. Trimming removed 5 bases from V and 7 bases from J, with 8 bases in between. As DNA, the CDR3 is TGTGCCAGCAGTCTCTCTCGGACCCAGTACTTC. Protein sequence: CASSLSRTQYF.

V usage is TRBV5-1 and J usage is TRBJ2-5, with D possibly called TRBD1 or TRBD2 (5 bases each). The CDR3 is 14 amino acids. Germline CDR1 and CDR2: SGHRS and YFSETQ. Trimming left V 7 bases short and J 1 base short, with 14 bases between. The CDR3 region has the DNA TGCGCCAGCGGAGGAGACAGTTTCCAAGAGACCCAGTACTTC. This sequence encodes CASGGDSFQETQYF.

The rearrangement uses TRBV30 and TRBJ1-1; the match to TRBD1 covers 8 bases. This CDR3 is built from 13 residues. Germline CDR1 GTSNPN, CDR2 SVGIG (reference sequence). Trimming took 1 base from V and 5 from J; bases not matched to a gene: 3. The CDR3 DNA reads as TGTGCCTGGAGTGCACAGGGGGGGACTGAAGCTTTCTTT. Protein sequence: CAWSAQGGTEAFF.

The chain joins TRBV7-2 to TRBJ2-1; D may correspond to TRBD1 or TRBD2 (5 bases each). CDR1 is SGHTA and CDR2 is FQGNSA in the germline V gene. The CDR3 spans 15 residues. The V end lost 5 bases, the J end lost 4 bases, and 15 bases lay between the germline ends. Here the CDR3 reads CASSLSGTVYNEQFF. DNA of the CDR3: TGTGCCAGCAGCCTTTCCGGGACCGTTTACAATGAGCAGTTCTTC.

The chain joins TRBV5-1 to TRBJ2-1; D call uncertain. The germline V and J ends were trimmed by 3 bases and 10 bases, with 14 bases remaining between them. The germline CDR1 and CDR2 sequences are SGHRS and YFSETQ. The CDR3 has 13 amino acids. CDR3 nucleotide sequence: TGCGCCAGCAGCTCCGGGCCCCCGGGCGAGCAGTTCTTC. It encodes CASSSGPPGEQFF. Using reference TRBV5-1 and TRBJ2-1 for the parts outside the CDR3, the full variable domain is KAGVTQTPRYLIKTRGQQVTLSCSPISGHRSVSWYQQTPGQGLQFLFEYFSETQRNKGNFPGRFSGRQFSNSRSEMNVSTLELGDSALYLCASSSGPPGEQFFGPGTRLTVL.

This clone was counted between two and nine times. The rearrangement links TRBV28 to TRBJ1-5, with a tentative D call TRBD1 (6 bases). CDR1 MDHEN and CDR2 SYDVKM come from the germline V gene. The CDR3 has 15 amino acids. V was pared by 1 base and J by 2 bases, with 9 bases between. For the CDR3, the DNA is TGTGCCAGCAGTTTATCACAGGGCGGCAATCAGCCCCAGCATTTT. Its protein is CASSLSQGGNQPQHF.

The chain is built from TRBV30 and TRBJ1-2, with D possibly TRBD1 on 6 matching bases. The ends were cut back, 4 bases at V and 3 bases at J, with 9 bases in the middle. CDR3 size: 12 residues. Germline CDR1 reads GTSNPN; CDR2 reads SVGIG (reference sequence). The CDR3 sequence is CAWTTGYYGYTF. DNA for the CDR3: TGTGCCTGGACAACAGGGTACTATGGCTACACCTTC.

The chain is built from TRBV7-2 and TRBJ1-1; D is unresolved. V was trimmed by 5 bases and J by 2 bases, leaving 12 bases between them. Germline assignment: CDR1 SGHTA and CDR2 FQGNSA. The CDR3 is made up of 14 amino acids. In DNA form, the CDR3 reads TGTGCCAGCAGCGTGCGGACGTATAACACTGAAGCTTTCTTT. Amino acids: CASSVRTYNTEAFF.

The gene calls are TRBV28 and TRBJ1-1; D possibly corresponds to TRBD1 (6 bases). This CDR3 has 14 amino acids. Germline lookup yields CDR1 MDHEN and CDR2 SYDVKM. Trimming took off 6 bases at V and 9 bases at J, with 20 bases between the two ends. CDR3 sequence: CASSSRTWTVQAFF. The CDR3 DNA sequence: TGTGCCAGCAGCTCCCGGACCTGGACAGTTCAAGCTTTCTTT.

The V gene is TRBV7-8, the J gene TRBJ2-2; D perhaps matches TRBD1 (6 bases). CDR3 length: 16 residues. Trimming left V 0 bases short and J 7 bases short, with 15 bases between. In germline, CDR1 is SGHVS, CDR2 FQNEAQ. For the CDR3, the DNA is TGTGCCAGCAGCTTAGCGGGGGCGAGCTGGGTCGGGGAGCTGTTTTTT. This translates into CASSLAGASWVGELFF.